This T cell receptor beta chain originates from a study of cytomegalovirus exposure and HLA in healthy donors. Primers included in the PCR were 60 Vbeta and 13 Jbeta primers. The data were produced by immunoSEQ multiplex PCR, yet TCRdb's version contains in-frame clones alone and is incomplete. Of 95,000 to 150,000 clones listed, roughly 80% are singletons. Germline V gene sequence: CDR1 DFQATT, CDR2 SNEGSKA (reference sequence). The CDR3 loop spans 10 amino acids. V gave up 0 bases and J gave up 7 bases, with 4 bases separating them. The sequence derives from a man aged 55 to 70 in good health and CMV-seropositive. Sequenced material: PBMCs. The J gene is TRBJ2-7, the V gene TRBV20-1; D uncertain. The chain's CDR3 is CSAREEEQYF. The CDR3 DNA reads TGCAGTGCTAGAGAGGAGGAGCAGTACTTC.